The 18 T cell receptor beta chains below come from one sample, sequenced in a study of cytomegalovirus exposure and HLA in healthy donors. Amplification used 60 Vbeta primers and 13 Jbeta primers. Clones were read by immunoSEQ multiplex PCR, and TCRdb kept only the in-frame ones, dropping some. The sample has fewer than 150,000 clones, about 78% seen once; the top ten hold nearly 7%. Sequenced sample: PBMCs. These receptors came from a man in his forties in good health and CMV-seropositive.

The rearrangement links TRBV6-6 to TRBJ1-4; 7 positions match TRBD1. The CDR3 contains 16 residues. V lost 2 bases and J lost 8; bases outside the gene matches: 11. The germline V gene encodes CDR1 MNHNY and CDR2 SVGAGI (reference sequence). The CDR3 nucleotides read TGTGCCAGCAGTTACGTCCCTACAGGGGCGGGGGAAAAACTGTTTTTT. Translating gives CASSYVPTGAGEKLFF.

The chain recombines TRBV19 with TRBJ2-6; a possible D gene is TRBD2 (5 bases). Trimming pared 3 bases from V and 2 bases from J, leaving 5 bases between. CDR1 LNHDA and CDR2 SQIVND come from the germline V gene (reference sequence). CDR3 length: 14 amino acids. DNA of the CDR3: TGTGCCAGTAGTATCGGGGCTGGGGCCAACGTCCTGACTTTC. Translation: CASSIGAGANVLTF.

This rearrangement joins TRBV30 to TRBJ1-5; D remains ambiguous. The CDR3 sequence is 14 residues long. The V gene lost 1 base and the J gene lost 0 bases, with 7 bases spanning the gap. Germline-derived CDR1 and CDR2 are GTSNPN and SVGIG (reference sequence). The CDR3 sequence is CAWSDFHSNQPQHF. CDR3 in DNA: TGTGCCTGGAGTGATTTTCATAGCAATCAGCCCCAGCATTTT. Combining the CDR3 with reference TRBV30 and TRBJ1-5 gives the whole variable domain SQTIHQWPATLVQPVGSPLSLECTVEGTSNPNLYWYRQAAGRGLQLLFYSVGIGQISSEVPQNLSASRPQDRQFILSSKKLLLSDSGFYLCAWSDFHSNQPQHFGDGTRLSIL.

This sequence joins TRBV28 and TRBJ1-2, with 8 bases lining up with TRBD1. The CDR3 totals 16 residues. Germline-derived CDR1 and CDR2 are MDHEN and SYDVKM. J gave up 8 bases and V 3 bases, and 14 bases lay outside the gene matches. The CDR3 is CASSLMVGRGLRGYTF. The CDR3 DNA is TGTGCCAGCAGTTTGATGGTGGGCAGGGGGCTTCGGGGCTACACCTTC.

The V call is TRBV10-1, the J call TRBJ2-7; D possibly corresponds to TRBD2 (6 bases). Germline V lookup: CDR1 WNHNN, CDR2 SYGVQD (reference sequence). The V end was cut by 2 bases, the J end by 5 bases, with 10 bases between. The CDR3 contains 13 residues. DNA of the CDR3: TGCGCCAGCAGTGAGGCTGGAGGGGACGAGCAGTACTTC. Translating it yields CASSEAGGDEQYF.

The V and J genes are TRBV7-2 and TRBJ1-5, with D unclear. CDR3 length: 16 residues. Germline assignment: CDR1 SGHTA and CDR2 FQGNSA. Trimming cost V 3 bases and J 3 bases, with 15 bases left between them. This CDR3 reads CASSFDAARVNQPQHF. CDR3 in DNA: TGTGCCAGCAGCTTTGACGCGGCGCGGGTCAATCAGCCCCAGCATTTT.

The CDR3 bases are TGCGCCAGCAGCTTGGGCGGAGATACGCAGTATTTT. Translating it yields CASSLGGDTQYF. The rearrangement joins TRBV5-1 to TRBJ2-3; no firm D call. V lost 0 bases to trimming and J lost 5 bases, with 4 bases between them. The CDR3 extends over 12 amino acids. CDR1 is SGHRS and CDR2 is YFSETQ in the germline V gene.

The chain combines TRBV27 with TRBJ2-7; 7 positions match TRBD1. Trimming at V came to 10 bases and at J to 1 base, leaving 7 bases not matched to a gene. There are 13 residues in the CDR3. Germline CDR1 reads MNHEY; CDR2 reads SMNVEV (reference sequence). CDR3 sequence reads: CATSHRGSYEQYF. The CDR3 region has the DNA TGTGCCACTTCCCACAGGGGATCCTACGAGCAGTACTTC.

This chain joins TRBV19 and TRBJ2-1; 7 bases are a match to TRBD2. J gave up 4 bases and V 9 bases, and 9 bases lay outside the gene matches. This CDR3 comprises 14 residues. CDR1 and CDR2 (germline): LNHDA, SQIVND (reference sequence). Here the CDR3 reads CASMGTTRYNEQFF. CDR3 in DNA: TGTGCCAGCATGGGGACTACCCGATACAATGAGCAGTTCTTC.

This chain connects TRBV7-3 to TRBJ2-5, with 9 bases identical to TRBD1. This CDR3 has 15 residues. J was trimmed by 11 bases and V by 5 bases; bases with no gene match: 15. Germline CDR1 and CDR2: SGHTA and FQGTGA. The CDR3 nucleotides are TGTGCCAGCAGCAGGCCGGGACAGGGCTCTCGGGAGCAGTACTTC. Its translation: CASSRPGQGSREQYF.

This clone was picked up a small number of times. This chain joins TRBV18 and TRBJ1-1; TRBD1 matches at 7 bases. After removal of 3 bases from V and 1 base from J, the junction contained 8 bases not matched to a gene. CDR3 length: 16 amino acids. Germline assignment: CDR1 KGHSH and CDR2 LQKENI. CDR3 coding DNA: TGTGCCAGCTCACCCACCCAGACAGGGCCGAACACTGAAGCTTTCTTT. Protein: CASSPTQTGPNTEAFF.

The chain has TRBV6-6 and TRBJ1-5; 8 nucleotides match TRBD1. The CDR3 runs 15 residues. The germline CDR1 and CDR2 sequences are MNHNY and SVGAGI (reference sequence). V dropped 6 bases and J dropped 3; count of bases not matched to a gene: 7. For the CDR3, the DNA is TGTGCCAGCAGACCCGGGACAGGCTTCAATCAGCCCCAGCATTTT. Protein product: CASRPGTGFNQPQHF.

Here the CDR3 reads CASSLVGTGRILNTEAFF. The CDR3 DNA follows: TGTGCCAGCAGCTTAGTCGGGACAGGGCGGATCCTGAACACTGAAGCTTTCTTT. The chain employs TRBV7-2 and TRBJ1-1, with 9 bases fitting TRBD1. This CDR3 has 18 amino acids. V lost 1 base and J lost 0; bases outside the gene matches: 9. Germline assignment: CDR1 SGHTA and CDR2 FQGNSA.

V usage is TRBV27 and J usage is TRBJ1-2; D unclear. The CDR3 has 13 amino acids. Germline values: CDR1 MNHEY, CDR2 SMNVEV (reference sequence). Trimming stripped 5 bases from V and 1 base from J, with 8 bases between. The CDR3 region is CASSPRDNYGYTF. DNA of the CDR3: TGTGCCAGCAGTCCCCGGGATAACTATGGCTACACCTTC.

The table lists this clone with a few counts. The rearrangement uses TRBV4-1 and TRBJ2-4; D is unclear. This CDR3 is 15 amino acids long. Germline-derived CDR1 and CDR2 are MGHRA and YSYEKL. The V gene lost 5 bases and the J gene lost 0 bases, with 11 bases spanning the gap. CDR3 sequence reads: CASSAEAAAKNIQYF. The CDR3 nucleotides read TGCGCCAGCAGCGCCGAGGCGGCAGCCAAAAACATTCAGTACTTC.

This chain links TRBV7-9 with TRBJ2-7, with 14 bases identical to TRBD2. V lost 1 base and J lost 1; bases outside the gene matches: 9. The CDR3 contains 19 residues. The V gene's germline CDR1 is SEHNR and CDR2 FQNEAQ (reference sequence). CDR3 DNA: TGTGCCAGCAGCTTAGAAGGACTAGCGGGAGGCCGGGGGTCCTACGAGCAGTACTTC. It yields the protein CASSLEGLAGGRGSYEQYF.

V is TRBV7-2 and J is TRBJ1-5; a possible D gene is TRBD1 (5 bases). Trimming shortened V by 1 base and J by 5 bases, and 15 bases separated the two germline ends. CDR3 length: 16 residues. CDR1 SGHTA and CDR2 FQGNSA come from the germline V gene. CDR3 DNA: TGTGCCAGCAGCTTAGGCTGGGGGGAGGGCGATCAGCCCCAGCATTTT. Protein product: CASSLGWGEGDQPQHF.

In regard to this clone: The junction and the germline gene differ at one end; a read error may be behind it. V and J are TRBV7-7 and TRBJ2-5; D is perhaps TRBD1 (5 bases). CDR1 is SSHAT and CDR2 is FNYEAQ in the germline V gene (reference sequence). The CDR3 has 12 amino acids. The CDR3 DNA is TGTGCTAGCAGCTTTCAGGGAGAGACCCAGTACTTC. This codes for CASSFQGETQYF.